This T cell receptor beta chain was documented in a study of blood T cell repertoires in COVID-19. This clone was recorded a few times. This CDR3 region has 14 residues. From germline, CDR1 is DFQATT and CDR2 SNEGSKA (reference sequence). Trimming left V 3 bases short and J 3 bases short, with 14 bases between. Clones were sequenced by immunoSEQ multiplex PCR, and TCRdb holds only the in-frame ones, with some missing. The data hold roughly 330,000 clones, with around 87% observed a single time. Sequenced input: PBMCs or T cells enriched from blood (not recorded which). The chain has TRBV20-1 and TRBJ1-1, with D unresolved. This TCR came from a woman aged 25-40 years who had recovered from COVID-19. The CDR3: CSASLRAVDTEAFF. CDR3 bases: TGCAGTGCTAGTTTGAGGGCGGTTGACACTGAAGCTTTCTTT.